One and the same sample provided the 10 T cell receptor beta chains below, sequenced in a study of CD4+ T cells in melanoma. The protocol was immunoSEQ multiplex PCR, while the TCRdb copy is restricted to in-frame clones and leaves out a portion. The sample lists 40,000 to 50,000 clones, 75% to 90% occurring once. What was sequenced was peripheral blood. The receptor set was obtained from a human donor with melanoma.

The CDR3 sequence: CASSQTAAGGTGELFF. Here the CDR3 DNA reads TGCGCCAGCAGCCAAACGGCGGCGGGTGGCACCGGGGAGCTGTTTTTT. The chain links TRBV4-1 to TRBJ2-2, with a weak D call TRBD2 (5 bases). The CDR3 has 16 amino acids. V was trimmed by 2 bases and J by 4 bases, leaving 14 bases between them. Per the germline V gene, CDR1 is MGHRA and CDR2 is YSYEKL.

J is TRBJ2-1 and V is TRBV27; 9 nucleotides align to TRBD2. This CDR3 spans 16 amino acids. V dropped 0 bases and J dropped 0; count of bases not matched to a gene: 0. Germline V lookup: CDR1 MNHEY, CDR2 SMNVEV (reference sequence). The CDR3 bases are TGTGCCAGCAGTTTATCTAGCGGGGGCTCCTACAATGAGCAGTTCTTC. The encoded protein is CASSLSSGGSYNEQFF.

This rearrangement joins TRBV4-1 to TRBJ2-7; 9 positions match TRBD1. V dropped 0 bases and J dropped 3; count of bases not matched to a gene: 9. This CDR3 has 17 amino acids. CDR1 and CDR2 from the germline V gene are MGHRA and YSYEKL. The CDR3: CASSQDPPGTGIYEQYF. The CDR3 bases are TGCGCCAGCAGCCAAGATCCCCCCGGGACAGGGATCTACGAGCAGTACTTC.

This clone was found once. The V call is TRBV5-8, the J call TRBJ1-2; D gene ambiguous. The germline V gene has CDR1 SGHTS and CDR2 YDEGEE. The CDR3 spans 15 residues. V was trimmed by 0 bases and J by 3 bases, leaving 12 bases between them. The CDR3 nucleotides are TGTGCCAGCAGCTTGGTGTCAGAGATACACTATGGCTACACCTTC. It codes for CASSLVSEIHYGYTF.

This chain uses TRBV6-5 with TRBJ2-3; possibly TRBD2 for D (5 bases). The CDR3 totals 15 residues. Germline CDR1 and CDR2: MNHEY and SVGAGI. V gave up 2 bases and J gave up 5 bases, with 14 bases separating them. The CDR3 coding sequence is TGTGCCAGCAGTTACGGTCTAGCAGTGGGAGATACGCAGTATTTT. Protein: CASSYGLAVGDTQYF.

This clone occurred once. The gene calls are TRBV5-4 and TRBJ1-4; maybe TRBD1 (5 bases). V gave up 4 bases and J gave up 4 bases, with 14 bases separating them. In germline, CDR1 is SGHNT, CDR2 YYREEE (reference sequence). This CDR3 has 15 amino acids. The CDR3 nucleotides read TGTGCCAGCAGCCCAAACAGGAATCTTAATGAAAAACTGTTTTTT. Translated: CASSPNRNLNEKLFF. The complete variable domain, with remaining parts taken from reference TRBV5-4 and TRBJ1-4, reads ETGVTQSPTHLIKTRGQQVTLRCSSQSGHNTVSWYQQALGQGPQFIFQYYREEENGRGNFPPRFSGLQFPNYSSELNVNALELDDSALYLCASSPNRNLNEKLFFGSGTQLSVL.

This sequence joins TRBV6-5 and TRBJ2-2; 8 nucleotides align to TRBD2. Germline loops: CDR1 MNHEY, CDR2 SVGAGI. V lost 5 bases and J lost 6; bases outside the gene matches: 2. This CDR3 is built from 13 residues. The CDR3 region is CASSQGLAGELFF. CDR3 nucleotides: TGTGCCAGCAGTCAGGGACTAGCCGGGGAGCTGTTTTTT.

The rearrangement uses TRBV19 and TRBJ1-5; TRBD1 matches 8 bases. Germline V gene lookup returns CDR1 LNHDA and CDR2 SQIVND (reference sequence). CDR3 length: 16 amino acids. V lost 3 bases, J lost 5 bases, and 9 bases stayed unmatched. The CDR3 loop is CASSIGEDRADQPQHF. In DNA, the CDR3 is TGTGCCAGTAGTATCGGGGAGGACAGGGCGGATCAGCCCCAGCATTTT.

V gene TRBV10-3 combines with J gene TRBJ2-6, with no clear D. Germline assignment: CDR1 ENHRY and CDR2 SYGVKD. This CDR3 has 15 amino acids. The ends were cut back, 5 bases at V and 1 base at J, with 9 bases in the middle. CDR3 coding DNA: TGTGCCATCAGTCAACAGTTGTCTGGGGCCAACGTCCTGACTTTC. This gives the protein CAISQQLSGANVLTF.

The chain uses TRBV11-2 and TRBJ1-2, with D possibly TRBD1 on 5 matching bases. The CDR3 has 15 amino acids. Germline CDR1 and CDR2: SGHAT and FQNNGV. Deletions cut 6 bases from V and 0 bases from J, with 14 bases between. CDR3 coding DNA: TGTGCCAGCAGTTCCAACAGGAGAGCTAACTATGGCTACACCTTC. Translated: CASSSNRRANYGYTF.